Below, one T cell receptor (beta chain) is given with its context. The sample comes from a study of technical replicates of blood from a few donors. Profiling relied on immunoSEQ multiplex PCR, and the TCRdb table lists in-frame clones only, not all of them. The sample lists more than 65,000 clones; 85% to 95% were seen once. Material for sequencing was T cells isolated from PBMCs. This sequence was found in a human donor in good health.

The CDR3 loop is CSVGTEDTQYF. Here the CDR3 DNA reads TGCAGCGTTGGGACAGAGGATACGCAGTATTTT. The V gene is TRBV29-1, the J gene TRBJ2-3, with a weak D call TRBD1 (6 bases). Germline-derived CDR1 and CDR2 are SQVTM and ANQGSEA. The CDR3 is made up of 11 amino acids. Trimming left V 4 bases short and J 6 bases short, with 8 bases between.